This entry features one T cell receptor (beta chain) sequence. This specimen belongs to a study of technical replicates of blood from several donors. This CDR3 comprises 16 residues. The V gene end was trimmed by 3 bases and the J gene end by 4 bases; junction bases not matched to a gene: 4. Germline values: CDR1 LGHNA, CDR2 YNFKEQ. Only in-frame clones appear in the TCRdb table, and some are missing; sequencing was by immunoSEQ multiplex PCR. The sample shows about 84,000 clones, 85% to 95% of them seen only once. The genes are TRBV4-2 and TRBJ2-3; TRBD2 matches at 13 bases. The sequenced material came from T cells isolated from PBMCs. The clonotype comes from a human donor in good health. CDR3 loop: CASSQPGLAGPDTQYF. The CDR3 DNA follows: TGTGCCAGCAGCCAGCCGGGACTAGCGGGACCAGATACGCAGTATTTT.